The rows below give T cell receptor beta chains drawn from one sample of a study of molecular identifiers for immune sequencing clone quantification. Each CDR3 protein is one row after TCRdb ran MiXCR on the PCR reads. This table holds about 630,000 distinct CDR3 sequences, around 25% found once. Source material: naive CD8+ T cells from blood, with Jurkat cell RNA spiked in. The receptors originated from a human donor in good health. Some libraries in this study had Jurkat cell RNA spiked in. Both conserved end residues are part of each CDR3.

TRBV2	TRBJ1-1	CASSQQDFIF
TRBV12-3/TRBV12-4	TRBJ2-3	CATASGGTDTQYF
TRBV6-2/TRBV6-3	TRBJ1-1	CASSYWGTNTEAFF
TRBV7-9	TRBJ2-3	CASSFGVSRTDTQYF
TRBV6-4	TRBJ1-3	CASSDSVRTGILSGNTIYF
TRBV10-3	TRBJ1-3	CAISGGQLSGNTTYF
TRBV19	TRBJ2-3	CASSIGTSGITDTQYF
TRBV7-6	TRBJ2-7	CASSFSPETGQNYVQYF
TRBV7-9	TRBJ2-7	CASSEAPLTSDEQYF
TRBV2	TRBJ2-1	CASRTEGPGRLAGGPYNEQFF
TRBV27	TRBJ2-5	CASSLDGTGWQTQYF
TRBV29-1	TRBJ2-3	CSVVSGRSSTDTQYF
TRBV4-3	TRBJ2-7	CASSQAAASSYEQYF
TRBV6-5	TRBJ2-5	CASRQNRVWQETQYF
TRBV4-1	TRBJ2-3	CATSSQGTTDTQYF
TRBV5-6	TRBJ2-7	CTSSSGRDYEQYF
TRBV7-8	TRBJ2-5	CASSQLGTSRETQYF
TRBV12-3/TRBV12-4	TRBJ1-5	CASSRDGGNQPQHF
TRBV7-9	TRBJ2-5	CASSSLTSGRARETQYF
TRBV12-5	TRBJ2-7	CASGPTGGYYEQYF
TRBV3-1	TRBJ2-3	CASSQTKGETSEGDTQYF
TRBV20-1	TRBJ2-7	CSARTGTGGAPYEQYF
TRBV7-9	TRBJ2-5	CASSGRTGLQETQYF
TRBV5-4	TRBJ2-7	CASSLAGGGNPNYEQYF
TRBV30	TRBJ2-7	CAWSVSDKLSYEQYF
TRBV3-1	TRBJ2-7	CASSQEPREQYF
TRBV11-2	TRBJ2-5	CASSLLAGAVQETQYF
TRBV27	TRBJ2-1	CASSLTQGSSYNEQFF
TRBV7-2	TRBJ2-3	CASSIPEFRDTDTQYF
TRBV6-2/TRBV6-3	TRBJ2-7	CASSSGGTSEQYF
TRBV28	TRBJ2-1	CASSPRQGKGYNEQFF
TRBV29-1	TRBJ2-7	CSVTGGPYEQYF
TRBV4-1	TRBJ2-7	CASSQDGDEQYF
TRBV7-8	TRBJ2-7	CASSLDLIAYEQYF
TRBV12-3/TRBV12-4	TRBJ1-2	CASSLRDSLLGYTF
TRBV4-3	TRBJ2-5	CASSQDGTGGETQYF
TRBV4-1	TRBJ2-2	CASSGLMAGTTNTGELFF
TRBV2	TRBJ1-5	CASRPQGAGAQHF
TRBV4-3	TRBJ1-1	CASSPGTGGSEAFF
TRBV12-3/TRBV12-4	TRBJ1-2	CASSRQGTGYGYTF
TRBV7-9	TRBJ2-3	CASSFDREDTQYF
TRBV4-3	TRBJ2-7	CANSQELVGTYEQYF
TRBV25-1	TRBJ2-7	CASSKTGPSDLYEQYF
TRBV24-1	TRBJ1-5	CATSHGGVNQPQHF
TRBV20-1	TRBJ2-1	CSAGNTSDYYNEQFF
TRBV19	TRBJ1-1	CASTLIAGAANTEAFF
TRBV6-2/TRBV6-3	TRBJ1-5	CASSYGVAQHF
TRBV7-2	TRBJ2-5	CASSSPGTPYQETQYF
TRBV11-2	TRBJ2-2	CASSKAVAPRGVGLFF
TRBV14	TRBJ1-1	CASSQVLTGPEAFF